This TCR beta chain comes out of a study of T-cell memory formation after mild COVID-19. The CDR3 has 14 amino acids. Per germline, CDR1 MNHEY and CDR2 SVGEGT. The V segment lost 5 bases and the J segment 3 bases; nucleotides outside the gene matches: 3. The sample holds many counts of this clonotype. TCRdb re-called the 5' RACE reads through MiXCR, storing one row per CDR3 protein. The sample records 90,000 to 120,000 distinct CDR3 sequences, approximately 10% being singletons. J is TRBJ2-2 and V is TRBV6-2 or TRBV6-3; TRBD1 agrees at 7 bases. The sequenced sample consisted of PBMCs or a T cell subset sorted from them (not recorded which). This sequence originates from a man aged 18 to 35 who had mild COVID-19 (a few samples of this study predate the infection). Cell type and time point are not known. CDR3 sequence: CASSIGQDTGELFF. The CDR3 nucleotides are TGTGCCAGCAGTATTGGACAGGACACCGGGGAGCTGTTTTTT.